This passage covers 20 T cell receptor beta chains from one sample sequenced in a study of technical replicates of blood from a few donors. Sequencing used immunoSEQ multiplex PCR; TCRdb keeps in-frame clones, though not all of them. Of approximately 75,000 clones listed, around 97% are singletons. The sample consisted of T cells isolated from PBMCs. Every receptor here comes from a human donor in good health.

Details on this clone: The germline gene is not matched at one end of the junction; a read error may be the cause. V is TRBV11-2 and J is TRBJ2-1; unclear D gene. The CDR3 is 14 residues long. In germline, CDR1 is SGHAT, CDR2 FQNNGV. The CDR3 coding sequence is TGTGCCAGCAGCTTATGGGCCTCCGACAATGAGCAGTTCTTC. Its translation is CASSLWASDNEQFF. The full variable domain, in which reference TRBV11-2 and TRBJ2-1 provide the parts outside the CDR3, is EAGVAQSPRYKIIEKRQSVAFWCNPISGHATLYWYQQILGQGPKLLIQFQNNGVVDDSQLPKDRFSAERLKGVDSTLKIQPAKLEDSAVYLCASSLWASDNEQFFGPGTRLTVL.

The J gene is TRBJ1-1, the V gene TRBV29-1; D is perhaps TRBD1 (6 bases). CDR1 is SQVTM and CDR2 is ANQGSEA in the germline V gene. The CDR3 consists of 10 residues. V gave up 6 bases and J gave up 6 bases, with 8 bases separating them. This chain's CDR3 is CSVAGAEAFF. Here the CDR3 DNA reads TGCAGCGTCGCAGGGGCTGAAGCTTTCTTT.

The chain employs TRBV30 and TRBJ2-1, with D maybe TRBD2 (6 bases). Between the trimmed V and J ends, which lost 4 bases and 8 bases, there was a span of 15 bases. The CDR3 consists of 13 residues. Germline loops: CDR1 GTSNPN, CDR2 SVGIG (reference sequence). CDR3 in amino acids: CAWMPVTSYEQFF. CDR3 nucleotides: TGTGCCTGGATGCCCGTTACTAGCTATGAGCAGTTCTTC.

The chain is built from TRBV7-3 and TRBJ2-5, with TRBD2 identical over 7 bases. CDR1 and CDR2 (germline): SGHTA, FQGTGA. V lost 5 bases to trimming and J lost 5 bases; unmatched junction nucleotides: 8. CDR3 length: 14 residues. CDR3: CASSPGLADETQYF. CDR3 in DNA: TGTGCCAGCAGCCCTGGGCTAGCGGATGAGACCCAGTACTTC.

The CDR3 DNA sequence: TGTGCCTGTCCGGGACAGGGACCTACCGAGCAGTACTTC. Translation: CACPGQGPTEQYF. This chain links TRBV30 with TRBJ2-7; 9 positions agree with TRBD1. CDR1 GTSNPN and CDR2 SVGIG come from the germline V gene (reference sequence). The CDR3 extends over 13 amino acids. J was trimmed by 6 bases and V by 6 bases; bases with no gene match: 9.

This chain links TRBV7-9 with TRBJ2-7; D gene ambiguous. Germline V gene data show CDR1 as SEHNR and CDR2 as FQNEAQ (reference sequence). V was shortened by 1 base and J by 5 bases, with 12 bases between the two germline ends. The CDR3 is 14 residues long. The CDR3 here is CASSLGGLNNEQYF. The CDR3 nucleotides are TGTGCCAGCAGCTTAGGCGGCTTGAACAACGAGCAGTACTTC. Full variable domain (missing parts from reference TRBV7-9 and TRBJ2-7): DTGVSQNPRHKITKRGQNVTFRCDPISEHNRLYWYRQTLGQGPEFLTYFQNEAQLEKSRLLSDRFSAERPKGSFSTLEIQRTEQGDSAMYLCASSLGGLNNEQYFGPGTRLTVT.

The V and J genes are TRBV11-3 and TRBJ2-1, with TRBD2 matching 13 bases. The V segment lost 4 bases and the J segment 6 bases; nucleotides outside the gene matches: 6. Per germline, CDR1 SGHNT and CDR2 YENEEA. There are 16 residues in the CDR3. CDR3 sequence reads: CASSSTGTSGANEQFF. The CDR3 nucleotides are TGTGCCAGCAGCTCAACCGGGACTAGCGGGGCCAATGAGCAGTTCTTC.

The chain's CDR3 is CASSTRGNTEAFF. The CDR3 nucleotides are TGTGCCAGCAGCACTAGAGGGAACACTGAAGCTTTCTTT. J is TRBJ1-1 and V is TRBV7-9; unclear D gene. The germline CDR1 and CDR2 sequences are SEHNR and FQNEAQ (reference sequence). CDR3 length equals 13 residues. The V end was cut by 5 bases, the J end by 1 base, with 8 bases between.

The chain uses TRBV27 and TRBJ1-1; D gene uncertain. This CDR3 contains 12 residues. CDR1 MNHEY and CDR2 SMNVEV come from the germline V gene (reference sequence). V was pared by 0 bases and J by 7 bases, with 6 bases between. CDR3 bases: TGTGCCAGCAGTTTATCTAGCGGTGAAGCTTTCTTT. It specifies CASSLSSGEAFF.

Remarks on this clone: A junction end diverges from the germline sequence, so it may reflect a read error. V usage is TRBV7-7 and J usage is TRBJ2-2; a weak D match, TRBD1 (5 bases). This CDR3 region has 14 residues. Looked up from germline, CDR1 is SSHAT and CDR2 is FNYEAQ (reference sequence). CDR3 residues: CASSFGQGNGELFF. The CDR3 DNA reads TGTGCTAGCAGCTTCGGGCAGGGTAACGGGGAGCTGTTTTTT.

The chain has TRBV6-1 and TRBJ1-3, with a possible D match to TRBD1 (6 bases). CDR1 and CDR2 from the germline V gene are MNHNS and SASEGT. This CDR3 has 16 amino acids. V dropped 0 bases and J dropped 4 bases, with 13 bases sitting between them. In nucleotides, the CDR3 is TGTGCCAGCAGTGAAGCCACAGGGAACAGGGGAAACACCATATATTTT. Residues: CASSEATGNRGNTIYF.

This chain connects TRBV29-1 to TRBJ1-1; 8 bases are a match to TRBD1. Trimming took 7 bases from V and 4 from J; bases not matched to a gene: 5. This CDR3 has 12 residues. The V gene's germline CDR1 is SQVTM and CDR2 ANQGSEA. CDR3 in amino acids: CSGGQGSTEAFF. The CDR3 region has the DNA TGCAGCGGTGGACAGGGCTCCACTGAAGCTTTCTTT.

The rearrangement joins TRBV30 to TRBJ2-4; D gene uncertain. The CDR3 loop spans 14 amino acids. Trimming removed 2 bases at V and 2 bases at J, with 10 bases between. The germline V gene encodes CDR1 GTSNPN and CDR2 SVGIG (reference sequence). CDR3 DNA sequence: TGTGCCTGGAGTCTCGACATGTCCAAAAACATTCAGTACTTC. Its protein product is CAWSLDMSKNIQYF.

This chain connects TRBV29-1 to TRBJ2-2; maybe TRBD1 (6 bases). CDR3 length: 13 residues. Germline-derived CDR1 and CDR2 are SQVTM and ANQGSEA. Trimming left V 6 bases short and J 0 bases short, with 8 bases between. Here the CDR3 DNA reads TGCAGCGTGGACAGAACGAACACCGGGGAGCTGTTTTTT. Translation: CSVDRTNTGELFF.

V is TRBV10-2 and J is TRBJ2-7, with D tentatively TRBD2 (5 bases). The ends were cut back, 3 bases at V and 3 bases at J, with 15 bases in the middle. The CDR3 consists of 15 residues. Germline lookup yields CDR1 WSHSY and CDR2 SAAADI. DNA for the CDR3: TGCGCCAGCAGTGAAGAGGGAGCCTTAAACTACGAGCAGTACTTC. It translates to CASSEEGALNYEQYF.

The chain links TRBV11-3 to TRBJ2-2; 7 nucleotides align to TRBD2. This CDR3 is built from 18 residues. V dropped 0 bases and J dropped 0; count of bases not matched to a gene: 7. CDR1 is SGHNT, CDR2 YENEEA, per germline. The CDR3 here is CASSLDLFGRPNTGELFF. The CDR3 nucleotides are TGTGCCAGCAGCTTAGATCTTTTCGGGAGGCCGAACACCGGGGAGCTGTTTTTT.

This clone was observed once. The chain has TRBV27 and TRBJ1-5, with D perhaps TRBD1 (5 bases). There are 13 residues in the CDR3. The V and J ends lost 2 bases and 5 bases respectively, with 7 bases between them. Germline CDR1 and CDR2: MNHEY and SMNVEV (reference sequence). As DNA, the CDR3 is TGTGCCAGCAGTTTAGCAGGGCATCAGCCCCAGCATTTT. This sequence encodes CASSLAGHQPQHF.

The chain has TRBV19 and TRBJ1-1; a possible D gene is TRBD1 (5 bases). CDR3 length: 14 residues. Germline lookup yields CDR1 LNHDA and CDR2 SQIVND (reference sequence). Trimming left V 5 bases short and J 4 bases short, with 14 bases between. CDR3 coding DNA: TGTGCCAGTAGTGCACAGGTTTGGAGCACTGAAGCTTTCTTT. Amino acids: CASSAQVWSTEAFF.

This clone was seen a handful of times. The gene calls are TRBV5-4 and TRBJ2-7; no clear D gene. The CDR3 has 12 residues. V was pared by 0 bases and J by 2 bases, with 3 bases between. Germline CDR1 and CDR2: SGHNT and YYREEE (reference sequence). This CDR3 reads CASSLGAYEQYF. As DNA, the CDR3 is TGTGCCAGCAGCTTGGGAGCCTACGAGCAGTACTTC.

The chain is built from TRBV5-1 and TRBJ2-7; 11 bases fit TRBD2. The CDR3 has 14 residues. Germline V gene sequence: CDR1 SGHRS, CDR2 YFSETQ. V lost 4 bases to trimming and J lost 7 bases; unmatched junction nucleotides: 7. The CDR3 reads CASSVLAGAGEQYF. The CDR3 region has the DNA TGCGCCAGCAGCGTACTAGCGGGAGCGGGGGAGCAGTACTTC.